This TCR beta chain was observed in a study of T cell responses to AZD1222 COVID-19 vaccine. Regarding this clone: The antigen is undetermined.

The junction had 8 bases not matched to a gene; V was cut back by 3 bases and J by 4 bases. The CDR3 totals 15 residues. Germline assignment: CDR1 SGHDN and CDR2 FVKESK. Generated by immunoSEQ multiplex PCR, the TCRdb table keeps only in-frame clones and is missing some. The sample yields approximately 150,000 clones, 80% to 90% seen once. Study-level results: The breadth and depth of Spike-specific TCRs increased once two AZD1222 doses had been given. Most donors were white British and more were female, and clonal diversity was possibly underestimated. The peak T cell response came first, and repertoires were sampled only after it. Baseline serostatus was positive in only a handful of AZD1222 recipients.

The sequences come from peripheral blood, collected 28 days after the second dose of the MenACWY control vaccine. This TCR came from an adult who received the MenACWY meningococcal vaccine as a control. The genes are TRBV14 and TRBJ2-7; 8 bases line up with TRBD1. The CDR3 region has the DNA TGTGCCAGCAGCCACCTTGACAGGGGTGTTTACGAGCAGTACTTC. It encodes CASSHLDRGVYEQYF.